This entry describes one T cell receptor beta chain. The data were taken from a study of T cell changes during pregnancy in multiple sclerosis. This table comes from immunoSEQ multiplex PCR, and its TCRdb copy is limited to in-frame clones, with some not included. The sample lists tens of thousands of clones, about 88% occurring once. This receptor was obtained from a female donor with multiple sclerosis, enrolled in a pregnancy study. The sequences come from CD4+ T cells from peripheral blood mononuclear cells, collected in the first trimester of pregnancy.

The CDR3 reads CASSRDSQKFRGCTIYF. In nucleotides, the CDR3 is TGCGCCAGCAGCCGGGACAGTCAAAAATTTAGGGGATGCACCATATATTTT. The rearrangement links TRBV4-1 to TRBJ1-3; 7 nucleotides line up with TRBD1. V trimming: 4 bases; J trimming: 9 bases; junction bases outside the gene matches: 18. There are 17 residues in the CDR3. The germline V gene encodes CDR1 MGHRA and CDR2 YSYEKL.